This TCR beta chain is drawn from a study of cytomegalovirus exposure and HLA in healthy donors. The PCR made use of 60 Vbeta and 13 Jbeta primers. The data were produced by immunoSEQ multiplex PCR, yet TCRdb's version contains in-frame clones alone and is incomplete. Here the sample spans approximately 82,000 clones, 10% being singletons. With 11 bases removed from V and 0 bases from J, the gap between germline ends came to 10 bases. Germline CDR1 MNHEY, CDR2 SVGAGI. The CDR3 contains 12 residues. The sample taken for sequencing was PBMCs. V and J are TRBV6-5 and TRBJ1-1, with D uncertain. The receptor was derived from a man in his sixties in good health and CMV-seropositive. The CDR3 DNA reads as TGTGCCGTTACCGGGATGAACACTGAAGCTTTCTTT. Residues: CAVTGMNTEAFF.